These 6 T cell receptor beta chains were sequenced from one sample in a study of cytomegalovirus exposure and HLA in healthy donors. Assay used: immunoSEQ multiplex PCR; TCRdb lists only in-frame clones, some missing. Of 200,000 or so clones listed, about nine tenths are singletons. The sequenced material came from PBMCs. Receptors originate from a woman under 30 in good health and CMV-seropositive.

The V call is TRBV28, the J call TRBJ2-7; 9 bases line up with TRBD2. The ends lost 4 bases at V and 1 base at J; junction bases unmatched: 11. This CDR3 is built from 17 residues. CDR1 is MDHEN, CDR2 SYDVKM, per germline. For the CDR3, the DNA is TGTGCCAGCAGTTATGCGGGACAACTAGCGGGTTCCTACGAGCAGTACTTC. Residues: CASSYAGQLAGSYEQYF. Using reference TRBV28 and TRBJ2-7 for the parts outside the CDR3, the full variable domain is DVKVTQSSRYLVKRTGEKVFLECVQDMDHENMFWYRQDPGLGLRLIYFSYDVKMKEKGDIPEGYSVSREKKERFSLILESASTNQTSMYLCASSYAGQLAGSYEQYFGPGTRLTVT.

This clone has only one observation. In DNA form, the CDR3 reads TGTGCCAGCAGTAGCCCGGGACTAGCGGACGAGCAGTACTTC. This sequence encodes CASSSPGLADEQYF. The genes are TRBV2 and TRBJ2-7; 11 bases line up with TRBD2. With 5 bases clipped from V and 5 bases from J, the junction kept 5 bases outside the gene matches. This CDR3 has 14 residues. Germline V gives CDR1 SNHLY, CDR2 FYNNEI.

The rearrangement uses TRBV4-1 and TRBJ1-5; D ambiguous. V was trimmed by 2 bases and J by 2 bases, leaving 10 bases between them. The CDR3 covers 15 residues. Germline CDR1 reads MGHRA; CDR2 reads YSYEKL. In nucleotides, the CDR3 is TGCGCCAGCAGCCAATATGGAGAGGGCAATCAGCCCCAGCATTTT. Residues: CASSQYGEGNQPQHF.

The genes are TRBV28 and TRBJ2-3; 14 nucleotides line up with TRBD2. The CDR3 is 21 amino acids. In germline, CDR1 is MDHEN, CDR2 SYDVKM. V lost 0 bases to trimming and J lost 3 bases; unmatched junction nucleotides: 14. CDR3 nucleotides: TGTGCCAGCAGTTTATGCCCTCATGGGGGACTAGCGGGAGTTGGTACAGATACGCAGTATTTT. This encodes CASSLCPHGGLAGVGTDTQYF.

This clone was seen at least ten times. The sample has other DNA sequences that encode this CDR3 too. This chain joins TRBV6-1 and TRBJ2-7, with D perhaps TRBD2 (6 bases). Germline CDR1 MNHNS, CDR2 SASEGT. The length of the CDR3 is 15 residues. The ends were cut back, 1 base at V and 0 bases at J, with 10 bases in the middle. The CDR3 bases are TGTGCCAGCAGTGAAGTAGCGGAGAGCTCCTACGAGCAGTACTTC. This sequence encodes CASSEVAESSYEQYF.

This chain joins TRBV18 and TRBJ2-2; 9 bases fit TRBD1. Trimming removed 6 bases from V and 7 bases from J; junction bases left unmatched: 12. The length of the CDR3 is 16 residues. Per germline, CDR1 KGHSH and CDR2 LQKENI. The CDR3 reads CASSLNSGQGIGELFF. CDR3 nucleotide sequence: TGTGCCAGCTCTCTCAACTCGGGACAGGGAATCGGGGAGCTGTTTTTT.